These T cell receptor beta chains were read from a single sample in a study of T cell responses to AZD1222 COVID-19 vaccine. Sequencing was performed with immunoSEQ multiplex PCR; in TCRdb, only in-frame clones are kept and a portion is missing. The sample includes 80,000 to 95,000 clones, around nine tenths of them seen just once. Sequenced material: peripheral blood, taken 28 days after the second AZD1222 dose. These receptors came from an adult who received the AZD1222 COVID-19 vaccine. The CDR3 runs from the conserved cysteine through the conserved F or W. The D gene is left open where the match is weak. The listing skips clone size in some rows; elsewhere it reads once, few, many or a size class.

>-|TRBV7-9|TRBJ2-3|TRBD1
TGTGCCAGCAGCCCAGGGGGCGTCAGCACAGATACGCAGTATTTT
CASSPGGVSTDTQYF
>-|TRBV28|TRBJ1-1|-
TGTGCCAGCAGCTCGGGCAGGGGGAACACTGAAGCTTTCTTT
CASSSGRGNTEAFF
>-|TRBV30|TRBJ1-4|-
TGTGCCTGGAGTGTACGGCCGGGAGAAAAACTGTTTTTT
CAWSVRPGEKLFF
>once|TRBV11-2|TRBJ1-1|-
TGTGCCAGCAGCTTAGCAGGCACTGAAGCTTTCTTT
CASSLAGTEAFF
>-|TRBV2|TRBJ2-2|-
TGTGCCAGCAGCGCAGGGAACTCGAACACCGGGGAGCTGTTTTTT
CASSAGNSNTGELFF
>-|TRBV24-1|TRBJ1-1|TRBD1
TGTGCCACCAGCCAGGGGGGTGAAGCTTTCTTT
CATSQGGEAFF
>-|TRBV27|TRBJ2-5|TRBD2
TGTGCCAGCAGTTTGATCCCTCCTGTACTAGCGGGCGACGAAGAGACCCAGTACTTC
CASSLIPPVLAGDEETQYF
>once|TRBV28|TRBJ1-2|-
TGTGCCAGCACCCCGGGGGGGCAAGTCTATGGCTACACCTTC
CASTPGGQVYGYTF
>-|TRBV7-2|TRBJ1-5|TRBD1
TGTGCCAGCAGTTACGGGACGGGGACAGGGAAATATAGCAATCAGCCCCAGCATTTT
CASSYGTGTGKYSNQPQHF
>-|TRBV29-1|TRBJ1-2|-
TGCAGCGTTGGCTTGACCTCAGATTCTGGCTACACCTTC
CSVGLTSDSGYTF
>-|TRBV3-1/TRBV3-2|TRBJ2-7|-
TGTGCCAGCAGCGAGGGCCCCTACGAGCAGTACTTC
CASSEGPYEQYF
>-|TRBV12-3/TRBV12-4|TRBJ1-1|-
TGTGCCAGCAGTTTACGGCCGCTCGAAGCTTTCTTT
CASSLRPLEAFF
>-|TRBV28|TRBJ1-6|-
TGTGCCAGCAGCCCGGGGGGTTCAGGGCATAATTCACCCCTCCACTTT
CASSPGGSGHNSPLHF
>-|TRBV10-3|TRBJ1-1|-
TGTGCCATCAGTGAGTCGGGTAGGTTGAACACTGAAGCTTTCTTT
CAISESGRLNTEAFF
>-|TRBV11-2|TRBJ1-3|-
TGTGCCAGCAGCTCGTACGGGGTGAGCTCTGGAGACACCATATATTTT
CASSSYGVSSGDTIYF
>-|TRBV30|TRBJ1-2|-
TGTGCCTGGAGTGGCGAGGGACTGGGAGATGGCTACACCTTC
CAWSGEGLGDGYTF
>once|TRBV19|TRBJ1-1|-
TGTGCCAGTAGTAGCCACGGGACGGTGAACACTGAAGCTTTCTTT
CASSSHGTVNTEAFF
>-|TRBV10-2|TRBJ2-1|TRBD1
TGCGCCAGCAGTGAGGGGGGACAGTCTCTCGGTGAGCAGTTCTTC
CASSEGGQSLGEQFF
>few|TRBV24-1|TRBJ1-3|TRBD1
TGTGCCACCAGTGAGGGACAGATCGACGGAAACACCATATATTTT
CATSEGQIDGNTIYF
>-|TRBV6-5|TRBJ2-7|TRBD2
TGTGCCAGCAGGACCGGGACTAACCACGAGCAGTACTTC
CASRTGTNHEQYF
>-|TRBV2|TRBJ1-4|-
TGTGCCAGCAGGAAGACAGGCCTTAATGAAAAACTGTTTTTT
CASRKTGLNEKLFF
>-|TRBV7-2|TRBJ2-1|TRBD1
TGTGCCAGCAGCGTCCGGGACAGGGCGCCCAATGAGCAGTTCTTC
CASSVRDRAPNEQFF
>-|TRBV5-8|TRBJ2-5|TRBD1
TGTGCCAGCAGCACGGAACCCGGGACAGGCCGTCAAGAGACCCAGTACTTC
CASSTEPGTGRQETQYF
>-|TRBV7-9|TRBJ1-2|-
TGTGCCAGCAGCTTAGGTTCGGTCCAGGGTCCTAACTATGGCTACACCTTC
CASSLGSVQGPNYGYTF
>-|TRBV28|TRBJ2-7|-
TGTGCCAGCAGTTCTCAGTACGAGCAGTACTTC
CASSSQYEQYF
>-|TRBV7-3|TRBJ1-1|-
TGTGCCAGCAGCTTAGAGGCCGACAGGGAAGCTTTCTTT
CASSLEADREAFF
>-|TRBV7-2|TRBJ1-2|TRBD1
TGTGCCAGCAGCTTAGCACTAACAGGGGGCGTCGGCTACACCTTC
CASSLALTGGVGYTF